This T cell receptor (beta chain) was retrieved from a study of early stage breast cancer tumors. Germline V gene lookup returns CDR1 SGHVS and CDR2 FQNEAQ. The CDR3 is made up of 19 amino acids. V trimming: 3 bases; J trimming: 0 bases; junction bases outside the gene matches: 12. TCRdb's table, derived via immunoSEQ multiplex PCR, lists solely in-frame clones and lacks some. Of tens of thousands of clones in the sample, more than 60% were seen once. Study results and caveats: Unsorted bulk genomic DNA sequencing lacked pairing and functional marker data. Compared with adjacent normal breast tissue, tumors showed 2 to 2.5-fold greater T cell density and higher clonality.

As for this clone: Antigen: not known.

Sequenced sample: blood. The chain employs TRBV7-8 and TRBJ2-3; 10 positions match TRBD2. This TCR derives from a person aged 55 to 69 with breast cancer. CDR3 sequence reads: CASSFPSSSGRESTDTQYF. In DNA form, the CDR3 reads TGTGCCAGCAGCTTTCCTTCATCTAGCGGGAGAGAAAGCACAGATACGCAGTATTTT.